This T cell receptor beta chain was recovered during a study of T cell repertoires in cytomegalovirus infection. Study-level information: Matching HLA type and CMV infection were both indicated by public TCR beta signatures.

A single record per CDR3 protein comes from TCRdb applying MiXCR to the reads. There are over 90,000 distinct CDR3 sequences in the sample; 15% to 20% occur only once, and around 8.2% lies in the top ten. Whole-study findings and limits: CMV-specific TCR beta clonotypes restricted by HLA-C were the ones dominating the ex vivo response.

With respect to this clonotype: Its matching antigen is unknown.

The CDR3 runs to 14 residues. With 4 bases removed from V and 4 bases from J, the gap between germline ends came to 14 bases. Germline values: CDR1 SGHRS, CDR2 YFSETQ. The receptor was derived from a human donor in good health (CMV status not recorded). Some clones in this sample may be carry-over from other donors' samples. The chain uses TRBV5-1 and TRBJ1-2; no definite D call. Material: PBMCs. The CDR3: CASSADQAFYGYTF. DNA for the CDR3: TGCGCCAGCAGCGCCGATCAGGCCTTCTATGGCTACACCTTC.